What follows are 32 T cell receptor beta chains derived from one specimen sequenced in a study of blood T cell repertoires in COVID-19. Sequenced by immunoSEQ multiplex PCR; TCRdb stores in-frame clones only, minus some. The sample has about 35,000 clones; 90% are singletons. The specimen sequenced was peripheral blood. These receptors came from an older man with acute or convalescent COVID-19.

The V call is TRBV3-1 (or the pseudogene TRBV3-2), the J call TRBJ1-2, with TRBD1 identical over 9 bases. The germline V gene encodes CDR1 LGHDT and CDR2 YNNKEL (reference sequence). The CDR3 spans 15 residues. V gave up 4 bases and J gave up 8 bases; unmatched junction bases: 11. The CDR3 region has the DNA TGTGCCAGCAGCCCCCGACAGGGGGGAATAGGGGGCTACACCTTC. Encoded protein: CASSPRQGGIGGYTF.

The gene calls are TRBV10-3 and TRBJ2-6; D is unclear. Germline CDR1 and CDR2: ENHRY and SYGVKD. Trimming took 3 bases from V and 0 from J, leaving 21 bases between them. This CDR3 has 20 residues. The CDR3 nucleotides are TGTGCCATCAGTGAATTGTCCCTCATTGGTGGGCCCTCTGGGGCCAACGTCCTGACTTTC. Protein product: CAISELSLIGGPSGANVLTF.

The J gene is TRBJ2-7, the V gene TRBV5-1, with a possible D match to TRBD2 (6 bases). From germline, CDR1 is SGHRS and CDR2 YFSETQ. V was shortened by 4 bases and J by 2 bases, with 13 bases between the two germline ends. The CDR3 has 14 amino acids. CDR3 region: CASSMGLATYEQYF. The DNA of the CDR3 is TGCGCCAGCAGCATGGGACTGGCTACCTACGAGCAGTACTTC.

V and J are TRBV30 and TRBJ1-1, with 9 bases fitting TRBD1. CDR1 and CDR2 from the germline V gene are GTSNPN and SVGIG (reference sequence). The CDR3 sequence is 12 residues long. Losses at the gene ends were 8 bases for V and 1 base for J; bases not matched to a gene: 2. CDR3 amino acids: CAGDRENTEAFF. The CDR3 DNA reads as TGTGCCGGGGACAGGGAGAACACTGAAGCTTTCTTT.

This chain links TRBV27 with TRBJ2-2, with 7 bases matching TRBD1. This CDR3 spans 16 amino acids. Germline CDR1 is MNHEY and CDR2 is SMNVEV (reference sequence). The ends lost 7 bases at V and 0 bases at J; junction bases unmatched: 8. The DNA for the CDR3 is TGTGCCAGCACCCTCGTGGGGACAGCGAACACCGGGGAGCTGTTTTTT. Amino acids: CASTLVGTANTGELFF.

This chain uses TRBV28 with TRBJ2-5, with 14 bases lining up with TRBD2. Germline values: CDR1 MDHEN, CDR2 SYDVKM. Trimming cost V 5 bases and J 10 bases; bases outside gene matches: 12. The CDR3 has 16 amino acids. The CDR3 sequence is CASSPRTSGGHRDQYF. CDR3 sequence (DNA): TGTGCCAGCAGTCCCCGGACTAGCGGGGGGCATCGGGACCAGTACTTC.

The rearrangement uses TRBV5-6 and TRBJ1-2, with 8 nucleotides matching TRBD1. The CDR3 runs to 16 residues. Losses at the gene ends were 0 bases for V and 4 bases for J; bases not matched to a gene: 8. Germline values: CDR1 SGHDT, CDR2 YYEEEE. CDR3 in amino acids: CASSLATGEEVYGYTF. The CDR3 region has the DNA TGTGCCAGCAGCTTGGCGACAGGGGAAGAGGTCTATGGCTACACCTTC.

The chain couples TRBV28 to TRBJ1-2; 9 bases agree with TRBD1. With 0 bases clipped from V and 5 bases from J, the junction kept 7 bases outside the gene matches. The CDR3 contains 16 residues. Germline V gene lookup returns CDR1 MDHEN and CDR2 SYDVKM. Here the CDR3 reads CASSLWDRGRGYGYTF. CDR3 nucleotides: TGTGCCAGCAGTTTATGGGACAGGGGAAGAGGTTATGGCTACACCTTC.

This chain connects TRBV15 to TRBJ2-7, with D unresolved. This CDR3 has 16 residues. Germline assignment: CDR1 LNHNV and CDR2 YYDKDF (reference sequence). V lost 0 bases to trimming and J lost 0 bases, with 12 bases between them. The CDR3: CATSREAQPSSYEQYF. As DNA, the CDR3 is TGTGCCACCAGCAGAGAAGCACAGCCAAGCTCCTACGAGCAGTACTTC.

The chain joins TRBV3-1 (or the pseudogene TRBV3-2) to TRBJ1-3; 7 bases are a match to TRBD1. V shed 0 bases, J shed 0 bases, and the junction held 8 bases outside the gene matches. Germline values: CDR1 LGHDT, CDR2 YNNKEL (reference sequence). The CDR3 totals 18 residues. CDR3 in amino acids: CASSQEGAPGGSGNTIYF. CDR3 nucleotide sequence: TGTGCCAGCAGCCAAGAGGGGGCCCCAGGGGGCTCTGGAAACACCATATATTTT.

The chain carries TRBV19 and TRBJ2-2; D is possibly TRBD2 (6 bases). The length of the CDR3 is 16 residues. V was shortened by 6 bases and J by 4 bases, with 18 bases between the two germline ends. Per germline, CDR1 LNHDA and CDR2 SQIVND (reference sequence). CDR3 bases: TGTGCCAGTAGGCTGGGAGGACCCGCCGGCACCGGGGAGCTGTTTTTT. This codes for CASRLGGPAGTGELFF. Together with reference TRBV19 and TRBJ2-2, the CDR3 gives the full variable domain: DGGITQSPKYLFRKEGQNVTLSCEQNLNHDAMYWYRQDPGQGLRLIYYSQIVNDFQKGDIAEGYSVSREKKESFPLTVTSAQKNPTAFYLCASRLGGPAGTGELFFGEGSRLTVL.

The V and J genes are TRBV15 and TRBJ2-7; 8 bases fit TRBD1. V was pared by 0 bases and J by 2 bases, with 0 bases of the junction left unmatched. The CDR3 consists of 14 residues. CDR1 is LNHNV, CDR2 YYDKDF, per germline (reference sequence). The CDR3 nucleotides are TGTGCCACCAGCAGAGACAGGGGGCCCTACGAGCAGTACTTC. It yields the protein CATSRDRGPYEQYF.

This chain uses TRBV10-1 with TRBJ2-7; D remains ambiguous. CDR1 is WNHNN, CDR2 SYGVQD, per germline (reference sequence). V was clipped by 0 bases and J by 9 bases, with 12 bases between them. The CDR3 runs to 13 residues. The CDR3 region is CASSESLLSLQYF. CDR3 nucleotide sequence: TGCGCCAGCAGTGAGTCGTTGTTGAGTTTGCAGTACTTC.

The chain has TRBV19 and TRBJ1-2; unclear D gene. The CDR3 covers 13 residues. With 3 bases removed from V and 2 bases from J, the gap between germline ends came to 7 bases. Germline CDR1 is LNHDA and CDR2 is SQIVND (reference sequence). The CDR3 nucleotides read TGTGCCAGTAGTATTGGCAGGAACTATGGCTACACCTTC. Encoded protein: CASSIGRNYGYTF.

The chain employs TRBV7-3 and TRBJ2-1; 7 positions agree with TRBD1. The J segment lost 5 bases and the V segment lost 4 bases, leaving 11 bases of the junction unmatched. CDR1 SGHTA and CDR2 FQGTGA come from the germline V gene. The CDR3 totals 16 residues. CDR3 protein: CASSSHSGTANNEQFF. CDR3 DNA sequence: TGTGCCAGCAGCTCACATTCCGGGACAGCGAACAATGAGCAGTTCTTC. The full variable domain, in which reference TRBV7-3 and TRBJ2-1 provide the parts outside the CDR3, is GAGVSQTPSNKVTEKGKYVELRCDPISGHTALYWYRQSLGQGPEFLIYFQGTGAADDSGLPNDRFFAVRPEGSVSTLKIQRTERGDSAVYLCASSSHSGTANNEQFFGPGTRLTVL.

This chain links TRBV2 with TRBJ2-3, with TRBD2 matching 9 bases. V dropped 8 bases and J dropped 2; count of bases not matched to a gene: 2. CDR1 is SNHLY, CDR2 FYNNEI, per germline. This CDR3 region has 13 residues. In DNA form, the CDR3 reads TGTGCCAGCCAGCGGGGGGTCACAGATACGCAGTATTTT. Its protein is CASQRGVTDTQYF.

The chain uses TRBV19 and TRBJ1-2, with D perhaps TRBD1 (5 bases). Trimming cost V 8 bases and J 4 bases, with 11 bases left between them. Germline CDR1 is LNHDA and CDR2 is SQIVND (reference sequence). The CDR3 contains 12 residues. CDR3 in amino acids: CASLGASYGYTF. In DNA, the CDR3 is TGTGCCAGTTTAGGGGCGAGCTATGGCTACACCTTC.

The chain uses TRBV19 and TRBJ1-5, with D possibly matching TRBD1 (6 bases). The CDR3 is made up of 14 amino acids. CDR1 and CDR2 (germline): LNHDA, SQIVND (reference sequence). Trimming stripped 8 bases from V and 4 bases from J, with 15 bases between. Here the CDR3 reads CASGTRDKNQPQHF. DNA of the CDR3: TGTGCCAGTGGGACCCGGGACAAAAATCAGCCCCAGCATTTT.

This chain links TRBV7-8 with TRBJ2-5; 7 nucleotides match TRBD2. This CDR3 region has 15 residues. Germline V gives CDR1 SGHVS, CDR2 FQNEAQ. J gave up 2 bases and V 5 bases, and 8 bases lay outside the gene matches. The CDR3 DNA follows: TGTGCCAGCAGCCGGGGGAGCGGGGAACAAGAGACCCAGTACTTC. Translating it yields CASSRGSGEQETQYF. Variable domain in full (rest from reference TRBV7-8 and TRBJ2-5): GAGVSQSPRYKVAKRGQDVALRCDPISGHVSLFWYQQALGQGPEFLTYFQNEAQLDKSGLPSDRFFAERPEGSVSTLKIQRTQQEDSAVYLCASSRGSGEQETQYFGPGTRLLVL.

The CDR3 DNA reads as TGTGCCACCAGCAGAAACACCGGGGAGCTGTTTTTT. Translating gives CATSRNTGELFF. The genes are TRBV24-1 and TRBJ2-2, with D unclear. V shed 7 bases and J shed 2 bases, with 4 bases lying between them. This CDR3 contains 12 residues. CDR1 KGHDR and CDR2 SFDVKD come from the germline V gene.

The V and J genes are TRBV12-3 or TRBV12-4 and TRBJ2-3, with no clear D. The length of the CDR3 is 13 residues. Between the trimmed V and J ends, which lost 1 base and 1 base, there was a span of 3 bases. CDR3 protein: CASSLERTDTQYF. CDR3 coding DNA: TGTGCCAGCAGTTTAGAGCGCACAGATACGCAGTATTTT.

The CDR3 is CASSLVEGAGVAGELFF. The CDR3 nucleotides read TGTGCCAGCAGCTTAGTGGAGGGGGCAGGGGTGGCCGGGGAGCTGTTTTTT. V gene TRBV7-7 combines with J gene TRBJ2-2; a possible D gene is TRBD1 (7 bases). V was pared by 1 base and J by 6 bases, with 18 bases between. Germline V gene sequence: CDR1 SSHAT, CDR2 FNYEAQ (reference sequence). This CDR3 has 17 residues.

This clone was counted between two and nine times. The chain links TRBV5-4 to TRBJ2-2; 7 nucleotides match TRBD1. Trimming removed 4 bases from V and 6 bases from J; junction bases left unmatched: 9. Germline-derived CDR1 and CDR2 are SGHNT and YYREEE (reference sequence). The CDR3 has 15 residues. CDR3 residues: CASSLRDRGPGELFF. The DNA of the CDR3 is TGTGCCAGCAGCCTACGGGACAGAGGTCCCGGGGAGCTGTTTTTT.

The chain is built from TRBV5-1 and TRBJ2-1; TRBD2 matches 8 bases. Germline V CDR1 and CDR2: SGHRS, YFSETQ. The CDR3 has 15 amino acids. V dropped 2 bases and J dropped 5; count of bases not matched to a gene: 6. CDR3 region: CASSLSAGVDNEQFF. The CDR3 nucleotides are TGCGCCAGCAGCTTATCAGCGGGGGTGGACAATGAGCAGTTCTTC.

CDR3 in amino acids: CASKVAGGTDTQYF. The CDR3 nucleotides read TGTGCCAGCAAGGTGGCGGGGGGCACAGATACGCAGTATTTT. The J gene is TRBJ2-3, the V gene TRBV28; 7 bases map to TRBD2. V lost 7 bases, J lost 1 base, and 5 bases stayed unmatched. The CDR3 is 14 residues long. The V gene's germline CDR1 is MDHEN and CDR2 SYDVKM.

The chain couples TRBV19 to TRBJ1-5, with D tentatively TRBD1 (6 bases). Per germline, CDR1 LNHDA and CDR2 SQIVND (reference sequence). Trimming cost V 1 base and J 7 bases, with 14 bases left between them. The CDR3 is 15 amino acids. The CDR3 here is CASSIATDSRQPQHF. The CDR3 DNA sequence: TGTGCCAGTAGTATAGCGACGGACAGCCGCCAGCCCCAGCATTTT.

The chain has TRBV24-1 and TRBJ1-2; D is perhaps TRBD1 (6 bases). The ends were cut back, 8 bases at V and 3 bases at J, with 21 bases in the middle. The CDR3 has 16 residues. CDR1 KGHDR and CDR2 SFDVKD come from the germline V gene. In nucleotides, the CDR3 is TGTGCCACCAATCCCGCCGGGGGGCGAACACACTATGGCTACACCTTC. Translation: CATNPAGGRTHYGYTF.

This clone was recorded once. The rearrangement links TRBV6-5 to TRBJ2-7; 10 positions agree with TRBD1. The CDR3 runs 14 residues. The V gene end was trimmed by 7 bases and the J gene end by 5 bases; junction bases not matched to a gene: 8. Germline CDR1 is MNHEY and CDR2 is SVGAGI. The CDR3 sequence: CASISPGQGNEQYF. DNA of the CDR3: TGTGCCAGCATCTCACCGGGACAGGGGAACGAGCAGTACTTC.

The CDR3 region is CASSVATGQGWSVGPLHF. Here the CDR3 DNA reads TGTGCCAGCAGCGTAGCAACGGGACAGGGTTGGTCTGTAGGTCCCCTCCACTTT. This chain connects TRBV9 to TRBJ1-6, with 9 bases fitting TRBD1. The V and J ends lost 0 bases and 13 bases, in that order; junction bases with no gene match: 17. Germline CDR1 and CDR2: SGDLS and YYNGEE. The CDR3 is made up of 18 amino acids.

This clone showed up just once. The chain combines TRBV7-2 with TRBJ1-5; D call uncertain. Germline CDR1 is SGHTA and CDR2 is FQGNSA. Trimming took 2 bases from V and 0 from J, leaving 2 bases between them. The CDR3 totals 13 residues. CDR3 nucleotides: TGTGCCAGCAGCTTACATAGCAATCAGCCCCAGCATTTT. Residues: CASSLHSNQPQHF.

J is TRBJ1-3 and V is TRBV25-1, with D maybe TRBD1 (5 bases). The CDR3 is 14 amino acids. CDR1 is MGHDK and CDR2 is SYGVNS in the germline V gene. V was shortened by 0 bases and J by 4 bases, with 7 bases between the two germline ends. The CDR3 region is CASSEYKGGNTIYF. CDR3 nucleotides: TGTGCCAGCAGTGAATATAAGGGGGGAAACACCATATATTTT.

The rearrangement joins TRBV6-5 to TRBJ2-1, with 11 bases matching TRBD2. The CDR3 consists of 15 residues. V trimming: 6 bases; J trimming: 2 bases; junction bases outside the gene matches: 3. The germline V gene has CDR1 MNHEY and CDR2 SVGAGI. The CDR3 coding sequence is TGTGCCAGCAGATCTAGCGGGGGGACCTACAATGAGCAGTTCTTC. Encoded protein: CASRSSGGTYNEQFF.